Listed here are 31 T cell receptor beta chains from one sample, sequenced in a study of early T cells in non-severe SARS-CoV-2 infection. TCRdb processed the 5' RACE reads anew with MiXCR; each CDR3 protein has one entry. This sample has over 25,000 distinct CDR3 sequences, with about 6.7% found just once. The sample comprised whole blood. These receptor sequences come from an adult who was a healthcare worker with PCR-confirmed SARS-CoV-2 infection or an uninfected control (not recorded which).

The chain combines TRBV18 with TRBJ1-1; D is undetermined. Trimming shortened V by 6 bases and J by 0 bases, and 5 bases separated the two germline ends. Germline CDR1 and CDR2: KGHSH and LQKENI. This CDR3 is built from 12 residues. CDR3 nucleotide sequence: TGTGCCAGCTCCACAGTGAACACTGAAGCTTTCTTT. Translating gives CASSTVNTEAFF.

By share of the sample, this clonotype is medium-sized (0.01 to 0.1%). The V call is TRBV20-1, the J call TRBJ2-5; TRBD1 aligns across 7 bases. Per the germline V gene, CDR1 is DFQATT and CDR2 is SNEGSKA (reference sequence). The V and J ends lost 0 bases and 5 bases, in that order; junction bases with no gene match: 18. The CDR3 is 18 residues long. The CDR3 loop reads CSARDLVRADEGGETQYF. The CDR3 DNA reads TGCAGTGCTAGAGATTTAGTAAGGGCGGACGAAGGGGGCGAGACCCAGTACTTC.

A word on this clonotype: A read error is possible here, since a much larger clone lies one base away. The CDR3 DNA reads as TGTGCCAGCAGCTTAAAAGTCGAAGCTTTCTTT. This translates into CASSLKVEAFF. The gene calls are TRBV11-2 and TRBJ1-1, with D unclear. Germline V gene sequence: CDR1 SGHAT, CDR2 FQNNGV. Trimming stripped 2 bases from V and 8 bases from J, with 6 bases between. The CDR3 is made up of 11 amino acids.

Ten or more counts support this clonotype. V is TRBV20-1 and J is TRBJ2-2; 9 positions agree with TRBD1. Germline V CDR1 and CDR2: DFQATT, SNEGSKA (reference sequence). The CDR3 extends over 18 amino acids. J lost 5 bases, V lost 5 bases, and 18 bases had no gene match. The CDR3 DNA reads TGCAGTGCTCTCACCGCATCCGGGACAGGGTATGGAACCGGGGAGCTGTTTTTT. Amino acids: CSALTASGTGYGTGELFF.

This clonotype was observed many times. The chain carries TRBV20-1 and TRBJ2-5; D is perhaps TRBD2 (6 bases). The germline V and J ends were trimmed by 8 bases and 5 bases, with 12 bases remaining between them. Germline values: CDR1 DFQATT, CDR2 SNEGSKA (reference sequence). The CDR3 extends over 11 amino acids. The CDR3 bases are TGCAGTCCGGGACGGGAGGAGACCCAGTACTTC. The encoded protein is CSPGREETQYF.

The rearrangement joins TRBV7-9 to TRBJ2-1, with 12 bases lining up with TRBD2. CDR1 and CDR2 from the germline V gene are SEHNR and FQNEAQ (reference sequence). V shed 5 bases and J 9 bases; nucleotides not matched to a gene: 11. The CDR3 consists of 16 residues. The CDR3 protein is CASSARLAGVAGEQFF. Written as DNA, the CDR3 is TGTGCCAGCAGCGCCCGACTAGCGGGAGTAGCGGGTGAGCAGTTCTTC. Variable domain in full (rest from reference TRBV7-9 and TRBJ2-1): DTGVSQNPRHKITKRGQNVTFRCDPISEHNRLYWYRQTLGQGPEFLTYFQNEAQLEKSRLLSDRFSAERPKGSFSTLEIQRTEQGDSAMYLCASSARLAGVAGEQFFGPGTRLTVL.

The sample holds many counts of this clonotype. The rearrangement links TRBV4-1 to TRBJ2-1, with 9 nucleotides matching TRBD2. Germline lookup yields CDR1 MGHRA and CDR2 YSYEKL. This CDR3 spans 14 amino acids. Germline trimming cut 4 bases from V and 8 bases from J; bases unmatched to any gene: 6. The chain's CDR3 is CASSLRTSEDEQFF. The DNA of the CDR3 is TGCGCCAGCAGCCTTCGGACTAGCGAGGATGAGCAGTTCTTC.

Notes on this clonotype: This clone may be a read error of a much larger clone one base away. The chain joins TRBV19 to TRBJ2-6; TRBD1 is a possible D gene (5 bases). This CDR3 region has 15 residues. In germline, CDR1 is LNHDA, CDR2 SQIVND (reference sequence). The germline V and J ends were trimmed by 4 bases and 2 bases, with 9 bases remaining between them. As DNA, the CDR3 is TGTGCCAGTAGTAACACCAGGGCTGGGGCCAACGTCCTGACTTTC. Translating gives CASSNTRAGANVLTF.

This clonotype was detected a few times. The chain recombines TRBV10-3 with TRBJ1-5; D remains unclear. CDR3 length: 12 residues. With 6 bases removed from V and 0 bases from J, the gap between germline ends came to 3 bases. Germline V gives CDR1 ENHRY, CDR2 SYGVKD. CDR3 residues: CAISGSNQPQHF. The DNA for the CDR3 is TGTGCCATCAGCGGTAGCAATCAGCCCCAGCATTTT.

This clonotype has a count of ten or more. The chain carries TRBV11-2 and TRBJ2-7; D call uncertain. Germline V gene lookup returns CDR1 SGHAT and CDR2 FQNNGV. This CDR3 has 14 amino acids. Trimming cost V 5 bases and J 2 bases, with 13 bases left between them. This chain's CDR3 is CASSDGRLTYEQYF. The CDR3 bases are TGTGCCAGCAGCGACGGACGGCTAACCTACGAGCAGTACTTC.

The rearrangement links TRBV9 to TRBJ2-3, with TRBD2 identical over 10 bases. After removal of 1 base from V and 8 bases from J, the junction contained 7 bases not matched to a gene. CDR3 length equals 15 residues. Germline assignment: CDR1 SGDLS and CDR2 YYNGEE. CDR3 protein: CASSVTSGTPSTQYF. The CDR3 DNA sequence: TGTGCCAGCAGCGTAACTAGCGGGACCCCCTCTACGCAGTATTTT.

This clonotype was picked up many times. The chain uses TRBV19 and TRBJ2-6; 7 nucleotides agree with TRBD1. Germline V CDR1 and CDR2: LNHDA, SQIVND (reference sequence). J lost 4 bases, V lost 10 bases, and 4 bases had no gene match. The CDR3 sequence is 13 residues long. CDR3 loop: CATTGDGANVLTF. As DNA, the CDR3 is TGTGCCACCACAGGGGACGGGGCCAACGTCCTGACTTTC.

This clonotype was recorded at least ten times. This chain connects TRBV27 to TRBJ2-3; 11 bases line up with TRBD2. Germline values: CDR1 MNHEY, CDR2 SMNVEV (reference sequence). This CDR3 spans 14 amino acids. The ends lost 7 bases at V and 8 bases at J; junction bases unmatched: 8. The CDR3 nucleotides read TGTGCCAGCACCCTAGGGACTAGCGGAGGTACGCAGTATTTT. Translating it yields CASTLGTSGGTQYF.

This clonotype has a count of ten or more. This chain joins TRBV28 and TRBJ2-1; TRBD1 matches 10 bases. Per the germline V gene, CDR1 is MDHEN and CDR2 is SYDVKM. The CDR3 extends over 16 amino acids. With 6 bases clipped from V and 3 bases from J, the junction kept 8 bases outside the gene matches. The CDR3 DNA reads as TGTGCCAGCAGGAATACCGGGACAGGGGTCTACAATGAGCAGTTCTTC. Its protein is CASRNTGTGVYNEQFF.

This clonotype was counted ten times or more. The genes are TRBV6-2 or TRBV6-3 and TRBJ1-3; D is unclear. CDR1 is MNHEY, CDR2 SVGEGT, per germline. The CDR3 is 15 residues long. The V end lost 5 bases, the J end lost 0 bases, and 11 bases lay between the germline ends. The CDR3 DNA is TGTGCCAGCAGTCGTGACATGCTCTCTGGAAACACCATATATTTT. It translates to CASSRDMLSGNTIYF.

In DNA, the CDR3 is TGTGCCAGCAGTTCCCCGGCTAGCCGTGCGGAAAACATTCAGTACTTC. Protein sequence: CASSSPASRAENIQYF. The chain uses TRBV28 and TRBJ2-4, with a weak D call TRBD2 (5 bases). The CDR3 is 16 amino acids. Germline assignment: CDR1 MDHEN and CDR2 SYDVKM. V was cut by 4 bases and J by 5 bases, with 18 bases left in between. The full variable domain, completed using reference TRBV28 and TRBJ2-4, is DVKVTQSSRYLVKRTGEKVFLECVQDMDHENMFWYRQDPGLGLRLIYFSYDVKMKEKGDIPEGYSVSREKKERFSLILESASTNQTSMYLCASSSPASRAENIQYFGAGTRLSVL.

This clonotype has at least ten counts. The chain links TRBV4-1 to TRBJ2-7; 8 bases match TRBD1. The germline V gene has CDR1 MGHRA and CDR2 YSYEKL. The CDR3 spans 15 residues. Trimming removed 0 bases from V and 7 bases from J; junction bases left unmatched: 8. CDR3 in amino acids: CASSQETGVLWEQYF. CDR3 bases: TGCGCCAGCAGCCAAGAGACAGGGGTTCTCTGGGAGCAGTACTTC.

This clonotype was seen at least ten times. The CDR3 region is CASGRLNYNEQFF. CDR3 DNA: TGTGCCAGCGGTAGACTTAACTACAATGAGCAGTTCTTC. The rearrangement uses TRBV28 and TRBJ2-1; D is unresolved. Germline V gene sequence: CDR1 MDHEN, CDR2 SYDVKM. V was clipped by 8 bases and J by 3 bases, with 11 bases between them. CDR3 length equals 13 residues.

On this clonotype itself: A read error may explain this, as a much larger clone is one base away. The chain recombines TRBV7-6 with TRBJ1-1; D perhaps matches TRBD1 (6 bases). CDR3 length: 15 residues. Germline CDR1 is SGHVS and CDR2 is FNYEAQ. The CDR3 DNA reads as TGTACCAGCAGCTTAGGGGGTTTGTCCAACACTGAAGCTTTCTTT. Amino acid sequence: CTSSLGGLSNTEAFF.

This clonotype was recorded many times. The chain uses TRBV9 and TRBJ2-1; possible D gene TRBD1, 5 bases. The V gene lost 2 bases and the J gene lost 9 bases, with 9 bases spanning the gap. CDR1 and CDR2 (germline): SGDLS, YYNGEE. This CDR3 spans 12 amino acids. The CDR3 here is CASSVGLGEQFF. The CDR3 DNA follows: TGTGCCAGCAGCGTGGGGCTAGGTGAGCAGTTCTTC.

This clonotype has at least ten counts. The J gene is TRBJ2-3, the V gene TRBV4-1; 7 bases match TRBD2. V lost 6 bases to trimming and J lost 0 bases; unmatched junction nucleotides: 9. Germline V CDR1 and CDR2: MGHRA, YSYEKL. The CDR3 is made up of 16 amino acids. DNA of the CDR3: TGCGCCAGCAGATTCAGAGGCGGGGGTAGCACAGATACGCAGTATTTT. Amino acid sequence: CASRFRGGGSTDTQYF.

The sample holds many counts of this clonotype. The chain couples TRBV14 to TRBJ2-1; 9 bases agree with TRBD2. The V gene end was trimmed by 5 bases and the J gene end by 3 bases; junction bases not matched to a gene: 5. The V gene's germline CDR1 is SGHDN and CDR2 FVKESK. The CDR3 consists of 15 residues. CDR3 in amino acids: CASSGTSWYYNEQFF. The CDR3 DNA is TGTGCCAGCAGCGGGACTAGCTGGTACTACAATGAGCAGTTCTTC.

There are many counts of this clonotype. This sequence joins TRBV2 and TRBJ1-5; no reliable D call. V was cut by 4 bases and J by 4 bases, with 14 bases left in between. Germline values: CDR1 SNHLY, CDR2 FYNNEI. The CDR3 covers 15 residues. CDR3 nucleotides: TGTGCCAGCAGTGGTGGACTGGGCCCAAATCAGCCCCAGCATTTT. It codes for CASSGGLGPNQPQHF.

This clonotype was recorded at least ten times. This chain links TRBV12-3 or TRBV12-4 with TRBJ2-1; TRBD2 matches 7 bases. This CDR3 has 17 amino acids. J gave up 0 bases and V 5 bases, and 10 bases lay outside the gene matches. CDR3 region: CASSPWERGRSYNEQFF. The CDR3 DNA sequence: TGTGCCAGCAGTCCCTGGGAGCGGGGACGCTCCTACAATGAGCAGTTCTTC.

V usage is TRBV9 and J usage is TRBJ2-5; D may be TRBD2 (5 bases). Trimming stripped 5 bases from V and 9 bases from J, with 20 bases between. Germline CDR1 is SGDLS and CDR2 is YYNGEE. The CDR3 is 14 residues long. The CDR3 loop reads CASSAFGGPGAQYF. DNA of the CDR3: TGTGCCAGCAGTGCTTTCGGAGGCCCCGGGGCCCAGTACTTC.

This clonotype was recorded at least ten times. The DNA for the CDR3 is TGTGCCAGCACCATCGACCGGGACAGCTACCCCTCCTACGAGCAGTACTTC. Residues: CASTIDRDSYPSYEQYF. The J gene is TRBJ2-7, the V gene TRBV12-3 or TRBV12-4, with 7 positions matching TRBD1. V was pared by 7 bases and J by 0 bases, with 15 bases of the junction left unmatched. The CDR3 consists of 17 residues.

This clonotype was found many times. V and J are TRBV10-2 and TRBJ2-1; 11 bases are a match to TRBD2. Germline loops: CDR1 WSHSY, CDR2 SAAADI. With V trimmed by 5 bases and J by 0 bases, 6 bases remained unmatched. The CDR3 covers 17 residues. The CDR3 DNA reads TGCGCCAGCAGTATCGGGACTAGCGGCAGCTCCTACAATGAGCAGTTCTTC. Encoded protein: CASSIGTSGSSYNEQFF.

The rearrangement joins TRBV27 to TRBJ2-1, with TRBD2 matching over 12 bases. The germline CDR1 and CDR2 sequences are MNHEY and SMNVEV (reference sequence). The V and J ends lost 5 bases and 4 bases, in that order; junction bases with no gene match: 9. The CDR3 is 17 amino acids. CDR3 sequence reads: CASSERSGTSGYNEQFF. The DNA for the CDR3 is TGTGCCAGCAGTGAACGCTCCGGGACTAGCGGGTACAATGAGCAGTTCTTC.

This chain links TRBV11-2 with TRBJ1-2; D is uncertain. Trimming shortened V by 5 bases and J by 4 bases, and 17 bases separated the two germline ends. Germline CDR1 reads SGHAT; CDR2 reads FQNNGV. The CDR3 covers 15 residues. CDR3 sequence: CASSPNPSPVYGYTF. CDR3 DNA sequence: TGTGCCAGCAGCCCTAACCCAAGCCCCGTCTATGGCTACACCTTC.

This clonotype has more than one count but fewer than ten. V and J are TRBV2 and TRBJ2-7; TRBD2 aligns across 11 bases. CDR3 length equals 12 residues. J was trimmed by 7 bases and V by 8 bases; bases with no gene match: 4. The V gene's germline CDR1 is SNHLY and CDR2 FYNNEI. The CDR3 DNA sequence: TGTGCCAGCGGACTAGCGGGTTGGGAGCAGTACTTC. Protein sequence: CASGLAGWEQYF. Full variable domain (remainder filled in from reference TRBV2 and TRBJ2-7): EPEVTQTPSHQVTQMGQEVILRCVPISNHLYFYWYRQILGQKVEFLVSFYNNEISEKSEIFDDQFSVERPDGSNFTLKIRSTKLEDSAMYFCASGLAGWEQYFGPGTRLTVT.

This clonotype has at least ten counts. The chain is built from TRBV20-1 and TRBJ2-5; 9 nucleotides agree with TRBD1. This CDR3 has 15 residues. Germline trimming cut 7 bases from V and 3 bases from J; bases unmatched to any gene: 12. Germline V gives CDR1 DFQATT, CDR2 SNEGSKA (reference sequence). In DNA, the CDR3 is TGCAGTGAAACAGGGGGCGCGGGTCGGGAAGAGACCCAGTACTTC. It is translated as CSETGGAGREETQYF.